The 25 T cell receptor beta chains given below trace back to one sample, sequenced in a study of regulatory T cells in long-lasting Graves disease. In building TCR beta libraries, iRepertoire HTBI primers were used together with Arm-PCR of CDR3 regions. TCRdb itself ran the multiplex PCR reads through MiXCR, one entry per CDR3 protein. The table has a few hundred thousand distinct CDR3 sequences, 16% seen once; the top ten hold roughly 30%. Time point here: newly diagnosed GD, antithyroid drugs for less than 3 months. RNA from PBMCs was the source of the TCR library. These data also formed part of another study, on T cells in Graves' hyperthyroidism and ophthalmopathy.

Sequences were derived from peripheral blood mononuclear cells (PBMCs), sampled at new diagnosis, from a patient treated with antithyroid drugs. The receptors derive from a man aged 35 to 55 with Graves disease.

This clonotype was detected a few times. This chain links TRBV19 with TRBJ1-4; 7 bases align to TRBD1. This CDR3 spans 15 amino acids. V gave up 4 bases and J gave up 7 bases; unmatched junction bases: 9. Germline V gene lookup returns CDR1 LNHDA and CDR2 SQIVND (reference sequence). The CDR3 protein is CASSTRGQKREKLFF. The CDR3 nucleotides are TGTGCCAGTAGTACGAGGGGACAGAAGCGTGAAAAACTGTTTTTT.

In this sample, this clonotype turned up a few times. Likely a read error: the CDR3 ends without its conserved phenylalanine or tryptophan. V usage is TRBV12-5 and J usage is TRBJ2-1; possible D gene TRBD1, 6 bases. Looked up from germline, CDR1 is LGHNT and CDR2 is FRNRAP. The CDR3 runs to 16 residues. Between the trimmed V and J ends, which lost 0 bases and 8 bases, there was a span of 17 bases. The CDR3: CASGLVLSGEGDEQFL. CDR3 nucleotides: TGTGCTAGTGGTTTGGTACTGAGCGGCGAGGGGGATGAGCAGTTCCTC.

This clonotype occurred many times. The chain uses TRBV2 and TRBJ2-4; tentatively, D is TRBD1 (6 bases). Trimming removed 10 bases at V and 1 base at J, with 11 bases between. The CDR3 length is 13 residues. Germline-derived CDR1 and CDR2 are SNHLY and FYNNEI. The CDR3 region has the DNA TGTGCCACCGATGGACAGGCCAAAAACATTCAGTACTTC. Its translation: CATDGQAKNIQYF. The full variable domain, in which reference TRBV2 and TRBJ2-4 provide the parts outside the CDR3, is EPEVTQTPSHQVTQMGQEVILRCVPISNHLYFYWYRQILGQKVEFLVSFYNNEISEKSEIFDDQFSVERPDGSNFTLKIRSTKLEDSAMYFCATDGQAKNIQYFGAGTRLSVL.

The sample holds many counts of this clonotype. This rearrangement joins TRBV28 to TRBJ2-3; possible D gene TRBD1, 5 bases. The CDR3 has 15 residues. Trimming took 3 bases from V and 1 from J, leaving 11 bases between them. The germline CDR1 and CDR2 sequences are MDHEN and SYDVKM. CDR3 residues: CASSLPRVGTDTQYF. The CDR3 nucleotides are TGTGCCAGCAGTTTGCCCAGGGTCGGCACAGATACGCAGTATTTT.

Here the CDR3 reads CSVEGQLTGELFF. The CDR3 DNA reads as TGCAGCGTTGAAGGGCAGCTCACCGGGGAGCTGTTTTTT. The chain joins TRBV29-1 to TRBJ2-2, with D hard to call. This CDR3 comprises 13 residues. Germline V gene sequence: CDR1 SQVTM, CDR2 ANQGSEA. The V and J ends lost 1 base and 4 bases respectively, with 7 bases between them.

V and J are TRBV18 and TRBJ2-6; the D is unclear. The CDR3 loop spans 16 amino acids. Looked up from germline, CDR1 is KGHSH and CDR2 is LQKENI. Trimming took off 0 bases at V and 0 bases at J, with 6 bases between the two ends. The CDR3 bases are TGTGCCAGCTCACCACCGTTCGGCTCTGGGGCCAACGTCCTGACTTTC. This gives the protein CASSPPFGSGANVLTF.

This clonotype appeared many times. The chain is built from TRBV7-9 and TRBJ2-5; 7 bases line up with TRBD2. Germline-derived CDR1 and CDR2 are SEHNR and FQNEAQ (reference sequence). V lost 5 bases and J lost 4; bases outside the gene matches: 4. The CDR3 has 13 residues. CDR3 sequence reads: CASSGLAVETQYF. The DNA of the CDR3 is TGTGCCAGCAGCGGGCTAGCGGTAGAGACCCAGTACTTC.

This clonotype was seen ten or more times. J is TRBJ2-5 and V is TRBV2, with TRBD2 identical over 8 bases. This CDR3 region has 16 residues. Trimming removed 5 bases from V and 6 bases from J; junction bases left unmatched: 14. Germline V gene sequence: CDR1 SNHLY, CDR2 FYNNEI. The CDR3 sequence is CASSMPAGAPSQTQYF. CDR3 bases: TGTGCCAGCAGTATGCCAGCGGGGGCTCCAAGCCAGACCCAGTACTTC.

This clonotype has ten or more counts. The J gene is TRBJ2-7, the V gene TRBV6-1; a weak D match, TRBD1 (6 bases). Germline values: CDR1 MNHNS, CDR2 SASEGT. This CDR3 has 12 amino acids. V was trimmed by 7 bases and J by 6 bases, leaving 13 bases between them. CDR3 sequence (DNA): TGTGCCAGCACCCTATCCAGGGGCGAGCAGTACTTC. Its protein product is CASTLSRGEQYF.

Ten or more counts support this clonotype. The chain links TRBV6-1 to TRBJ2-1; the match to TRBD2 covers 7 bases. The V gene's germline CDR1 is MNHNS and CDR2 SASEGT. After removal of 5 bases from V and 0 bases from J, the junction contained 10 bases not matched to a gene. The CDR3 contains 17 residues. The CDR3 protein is CASSPPRGESSYNEQFF. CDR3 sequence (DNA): TGTGCCAGCAGTCCCCCTCGGGGGGAGAGCTCCTACAATGAGCAGTTCTTC.

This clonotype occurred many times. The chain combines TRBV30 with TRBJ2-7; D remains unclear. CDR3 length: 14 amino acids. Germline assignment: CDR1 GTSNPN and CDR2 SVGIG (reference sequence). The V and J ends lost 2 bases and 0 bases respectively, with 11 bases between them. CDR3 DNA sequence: TGTGCCTGGAGTTCGGACCGTCCCTCCTACGAGCAGTACTTC. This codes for CAWSSDRPSYEQYF.

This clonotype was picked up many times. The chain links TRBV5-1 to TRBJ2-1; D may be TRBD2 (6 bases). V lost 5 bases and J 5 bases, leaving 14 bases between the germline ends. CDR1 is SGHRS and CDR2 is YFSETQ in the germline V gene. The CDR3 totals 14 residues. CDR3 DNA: TGCGCCAGCAGACAAAGCGGGCCCGACAATGAGCAGTTCTTC. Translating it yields CASRQSGPDNEQFF.

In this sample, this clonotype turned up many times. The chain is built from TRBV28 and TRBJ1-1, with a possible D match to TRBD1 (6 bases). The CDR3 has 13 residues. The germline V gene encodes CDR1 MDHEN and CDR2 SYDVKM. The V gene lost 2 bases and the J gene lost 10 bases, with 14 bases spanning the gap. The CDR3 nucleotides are TGTGCCAGCAGTTTACGGCGACAGGTCGGAGCTTTCTTT. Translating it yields CASSLRRQVGAFF. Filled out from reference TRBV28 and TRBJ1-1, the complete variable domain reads DVKVTQSSRYLVKRTGEKVFLECVQDMDHENMFWYRQDPGLGLRLIYFSYDVKMKEKGDIPEGYSVSREKKERFSLILESASTNQTSMYLCASSLRRQVGAFFGQGTRLTVV.

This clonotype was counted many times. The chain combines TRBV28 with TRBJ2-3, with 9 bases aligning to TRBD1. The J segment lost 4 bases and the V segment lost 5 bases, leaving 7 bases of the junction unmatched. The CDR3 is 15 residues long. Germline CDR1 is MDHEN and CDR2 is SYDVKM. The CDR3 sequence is CASSKLTGGSDTQYF. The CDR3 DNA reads TGTGCCAGCAGTAAATTGACAGGGGGTTCAGATACGCAGTATTTT.

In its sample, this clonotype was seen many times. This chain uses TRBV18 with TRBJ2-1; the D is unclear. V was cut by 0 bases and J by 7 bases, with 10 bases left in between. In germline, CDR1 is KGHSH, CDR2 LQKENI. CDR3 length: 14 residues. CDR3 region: CASSPPQIRNEQFF. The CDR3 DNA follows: TGTGCCAGCTCACCACCGCAGATACGAAATGAGCAGTTCTTC.

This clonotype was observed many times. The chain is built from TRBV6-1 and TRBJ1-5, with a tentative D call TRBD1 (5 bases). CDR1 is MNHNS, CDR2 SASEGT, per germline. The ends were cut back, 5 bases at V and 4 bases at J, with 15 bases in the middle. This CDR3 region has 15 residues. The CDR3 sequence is CASSLLRGENQPQHF. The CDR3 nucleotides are TGTGCCAGCAGTCTCCTACGAGGGGAAAATCAGCCCCAGCATTTT.

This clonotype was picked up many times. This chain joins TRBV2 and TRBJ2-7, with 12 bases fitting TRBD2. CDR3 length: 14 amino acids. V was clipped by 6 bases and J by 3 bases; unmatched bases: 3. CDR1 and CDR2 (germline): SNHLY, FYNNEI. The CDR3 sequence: CASRATSGGYEQYF. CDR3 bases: TGTGCCAGCAGGGCGACTAGCGGGGGCTACGAGCAGTACTTC.

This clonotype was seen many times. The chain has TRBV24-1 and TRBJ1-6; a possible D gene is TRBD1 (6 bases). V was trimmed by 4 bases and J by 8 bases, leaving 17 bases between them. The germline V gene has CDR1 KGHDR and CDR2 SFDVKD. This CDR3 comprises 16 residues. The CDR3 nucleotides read TGTGCCACCAGTGACGCCTCTCGGGGGCTCGATTCACCCCTCCACTTT. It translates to CATSDASRGLDSPLHF.

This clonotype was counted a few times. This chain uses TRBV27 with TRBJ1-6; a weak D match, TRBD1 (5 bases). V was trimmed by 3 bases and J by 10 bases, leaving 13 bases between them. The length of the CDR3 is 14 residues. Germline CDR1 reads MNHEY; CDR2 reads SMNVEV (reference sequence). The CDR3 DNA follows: TGTGCCAGCAGTTTTGGGGGGGAAGCGTCACCCCTCCACTTT. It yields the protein CASSFGGEASPLHF.

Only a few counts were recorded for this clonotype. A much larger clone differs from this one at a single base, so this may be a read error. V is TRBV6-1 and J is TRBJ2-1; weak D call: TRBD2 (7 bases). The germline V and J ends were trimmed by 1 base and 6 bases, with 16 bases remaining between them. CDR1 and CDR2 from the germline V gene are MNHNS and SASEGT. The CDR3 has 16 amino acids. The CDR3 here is CASSEVRGGGCNEQFF. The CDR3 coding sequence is TGTGCCAGCAGTGAAGTACGCGGGGGCGGGTGCAATGAGCAGTTCTTC.

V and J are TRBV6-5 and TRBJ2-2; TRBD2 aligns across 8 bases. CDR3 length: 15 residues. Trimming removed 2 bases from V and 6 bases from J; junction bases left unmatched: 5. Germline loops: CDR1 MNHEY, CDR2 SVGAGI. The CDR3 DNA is TGTGCCAGCAGTTACGTAGCGGGAACGGCCGGGGAGCTGTTTTTT. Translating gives CASSYVAGTAGELFF.

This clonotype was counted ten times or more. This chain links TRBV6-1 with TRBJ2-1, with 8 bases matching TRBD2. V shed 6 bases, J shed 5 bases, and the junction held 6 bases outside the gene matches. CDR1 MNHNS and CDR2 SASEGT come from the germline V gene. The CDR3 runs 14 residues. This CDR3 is CASSSGGDDNEQFF. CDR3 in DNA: TGTGCCAGCAGCTCGGGGGGGGATGACAATGAGCAGTTCTTC.

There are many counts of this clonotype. CDR3 residues: CASRTGVDTEAFF. The CDR3 DNA follows: TGTGCCAGCAGGACAGGGGTCGACACTGAAGCTTTCTTT. The genes are TRBV6-1 and TRBJ1-1, with TRBD1 identical over 8 bases. The CDR3 loop spans 13 amino acids. V gave up 6 bases and J gave up 3 bases; unmatched junction bases: 3. CDR1 is MNHNS and CDR2 is SASEGT in the germline V gene.

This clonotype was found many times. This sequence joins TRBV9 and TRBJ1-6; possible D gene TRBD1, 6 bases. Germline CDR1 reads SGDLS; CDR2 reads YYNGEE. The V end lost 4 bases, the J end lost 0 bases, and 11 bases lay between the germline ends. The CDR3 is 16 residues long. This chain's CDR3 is CASSNGQSSYNSPLHF. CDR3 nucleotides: TGTGCCAGCAGCAACGGACAGAGCTCCTATAATTCACCCCTCCACTTT.

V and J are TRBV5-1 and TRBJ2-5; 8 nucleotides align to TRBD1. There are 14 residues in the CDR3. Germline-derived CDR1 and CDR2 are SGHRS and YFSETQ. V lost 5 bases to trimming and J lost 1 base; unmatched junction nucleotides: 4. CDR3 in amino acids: CASRTGAIQETQYF. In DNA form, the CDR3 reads TGCGCCAGCAGGACAGGGGCCATCCAAGAGACCCAGTACTTC.